Shown below are 18 T cell receptor beta chains from a single sample sequenced in a study of CD8 T cells in Susac syndrome. The authors reverse transcribed about 0.5 to 1 ug RNA with random hexamers. TCRdb re-analysed the immunoSEQ multiplex PCR reads in MiXCR, keeping a single row per CDR3 protein. The sample shows some 170,000 distinct CDR3 sequences, 93% of them seen only once. Sequencing used CD4+ T cells from PBMCs. The receptor source for this set is a human donor in good health.

The V call is TRBV3-1, the J call TRBJ2-3; 10 bases agree with TRBD1. Unmatched junction bases numbered 7, after V lost 4 bases and J lost 6 bases. The CDR3 extends over 15 amino acids. The germline CDR1 and CDR2 sequences are LGHDT and YNNKEL (reference sequence). CDR3 region: CASSLYTDRGDTQYF. The CDR3 DNA reads TGTGCCAGCAGCCTTTACACGGACAGGGGGGATACGCAGTATTTT.

The sample holds one count of this clonotype. V and J are TRBV20-1 and TRBJ2-6; TRBD2 agrees at 13 bases. There are 15 residues in the CDR3. The V gene's germline CDR1 is DFQATT and CDR2 SNEGSKA (reference sequence). CDR3 bases: TGCAGCGGACTAGCGGGGGACCCTGGGGCCAACGTCCTGACTTTC. The encoded protein is CSGLAGDPGANVLTF.

The J gene is TRBJ2-7, the V gene TRBV5-1; 10 bases are shared with TRBD1. Germline V lookup: CDR1 SGHRS, CDR2 YFSETQ. This CDR3 is built from 14 residues. V trimming: 6 bases; J trimming: 2 bases; junction bases outside the gene matches: 5. This CDR3 reads CASTIGTGAYEQYF. CDR3 nucleotide sequence: TGCGCCAGCACCATCGGGACAGGGGCCTACGAGCAGTACTTC.

This clonotype was detected only once. The chain combines TRBV6-2 or TRBV6-3 with TRBJ2-7; 9 nucleotides align to TRBD2. This CDR3 region has 16 residues. V lost 2 bases and J lost 2; bases outside the gene matches: 7. CDR1 is MNHEY and CDR2 is SVGEGT in the germline V gene. CDR3 bases: TGTGCCAGCAGTTACAGAAGCGGGGGGACCACCTACGAGCAGTACTTC. Translated, it gives CASSYRSGGTTYEQYF.

V is TRBV7-2 and J is TRBJ2-5; D is possibly TRBD2 (6 bases). Germline-derived CDR1 and CDR2 are SGHTA and FQGNSA. V shed 3 bases and J shed 1 base, with 9 bases lying between them. This CDR3 has 14 residues. The CDR3: CASSLAGLQETQYF. The CDR3 DNA follows: TGTGCCAGCAGCTTGGCGGGGCTCCAAGAGACCCAGTACTTC.

Written as DNA, the CDR3 is TGTGCCAGCAGTCCCCAGGCTGGATACGAGCAGTACTTC. This codes for CASSPQAGYEQYF. This sequence joins TRBV6-5 and TRBJ2-7; no firm D call. V was trimmed by 5 bases and J by 4 bases, leaving 12 bases between them. Germline V gene sequence: CDR1 MNHEY, CDR2 SVGAGI. This CDR3 has 13 residues.

The gene calls are TRBV29-1 and TRBJ1-1; D call uncertain. Trimming removed 7 bases from V and 0 bases from J, with 3 bases in between. CDR3 length: 10 amino acids. The germline CDR1 and CDR2 sequences are SQVTM and ANQGSEA. CDR3: CSAMNTEAFF. As DNA, the CDR3 is TGCAGCGCCATGAACACTGAAGCTTTCTTT.

The chain has TRBV20-1 and TRBJ1-2; 7 bases are a match to TRBD1. CDR3 length equals 17 residues. V shed 0 bases and J 0 bases; nucleotides not matched to a gene: 10. Germline values: CDR1 DFQATT, CDR2 SNEGSKA (reference sequence). In DNA form, the CDR3 reads TGCAGTGCTAGAGAGCTGCAGGGGGTGTTAGCTAACTATGGCTACACCTTC. Translating gives CSARELQGVLANYGYTF.

This rearrangement joins TRBV20-1 to TRBJ2-1; D is possibly TRBD2 (6 bases). The length of the CDR3 is 12 residues. V lost 6 bases and J 7 bases, leaving 13 bases between the germline ends. Germline CDR1 and CDR2: DFQATT and SNEGSKA (reference sequence). DNA for the CDR3: TGCAGTGCAAGGCCCCTAGCGAATGAGCAGTTCTTC. Translated, it gives CSARPLANEQFF.

The chain combines TRBV7-2 with TRBJ1-1; TRBD1 might be the D (5 bases). Germline CDR1 and CDR2: SGHTA and FQGNSA. This CDR3 contains 13 residues. V lost 3 bases, J lost 4 bases, and 9 bases lay in between. CDR3 sequence reads: CASSFQGPTEAFF. The CDR3 DNA is TGTGCCAGCAGCTTCCAGGGCCCCACTGAAGCTTTCTTT. The full variable domain, its missing parts supplied by reference TRBV7-2 and TRBJ1-1, is GAGVSQSPSNKVTEKGKDVELRCDPISGHTALYWYRQSLGQGLEFLIYFQGNSAPDKSGLPSDRFSAERTGGSVSTLTIQRTQQEDSAVYLCASSFQGPTEAFFGQGTRLTVV.

The gene calls are TRBV3-1 and TRBJ1-2, with D tentatively TRBD1 (6 bases). CDR3 size: 13 residues. Germline CDR1 is LGHDT and CDR2 is YNNKEL (reference sequence). V dropped 4 bases and J dropped 8 bases, with 14 bases sitting between them. CDR3 sequence reads: CASSLYRQAGYTF. CDR3 nucleotides: TGTGCCAGCAGCCTCTATCGACAGGCCGGCTACACCTTC.

The chain couples TRBV4-1 to TRBJ1-1; 10 bases fit TRBD1. The junction had 4 bases not matched to a gene; V was cut back by 1 base and J by 2 bases. Germline CDR1 is MGHRA and CDR2 is YSYEKL. The CDR3 length is 16 residues. CDR3 DNA: TGCGCCAGCAGCCAAGTTAGGGACAGGGGAAACACTGAAGCTTTCTTT. Amino acid sequence: CASSQVRDRGNTEAFF.

This chain links TRBV19 with TRBJ1-1; TRBD1 agrees at 7 bases. The CDR3 covers 14 residues. In germline, CDR1 is LNHDA, CDR2 SQIVND (reference sequence). The junction had 2 bases not matched to a gene; V was cut back by 1 base and J by 3 bases. The CDR3 nucleotides are TGTGCCAGTAGTATAGTTACAGGGGACACTGAAGCTTTCTTT. Protein sequence: CASSIVTGDTEAFF.

The CDR3 DNA is TGCGCCAGCAGCCTCCCGGACGGATCCTACGAGCAGTACTTC. Translation gives CASSLPDGSYEQYF. This chain uses TRBV5-1 with TRBJ2-7, with D uncertain. Looked up from germline, CDR1 is SGHRS and CDR2 is YFSETQ. Between the trimmed V and J ends, which lost 4 bases and 1 base, there was a span of 12 bases. The CDR3 totals 14 residues.

V and J are TRBV30 and TRBJ1-2, with D possibly matching TRBD1 (5 bases). This CDR3 contains 11 residues. V was clipped by 2 bases and J by 9 bases, with 10 bases between them. Germline V gene data show CDR1 as GTSNPN and CDR2 as SVGIG (reference sequence). CDR3 in DNA: TGTGCCTGGAGTCCGGGGGGTAGCTACACCTTC. Encoded protein: CAWSPGGSYTF.

This clonotype was recorded once. The V and J genes are TRBV19 and TRBJ1-6, with 7 bases matching TRBD1. The CDR3 is made up of 15 amino acids. Germline V CDR1 and CDR2: LNHDA, SQIVND (reference sequence). V shed 6 bases and J 0 bases; nucleotides not matched to a gene: 2. The CDR3 DNA follows: TGTGCCAGTAGGAACAGGGGCTCCTATAATTCACCCCTCCACTTT. The encoded protein is CASRNRGSYNSPLHF.

This clonotype was seen only a few times. The genes are TRBV7-3 and TRBJ1-1; a possible D gene is TRBD1 (5 bases). Trimming removed 3 bases from V and 1 base from J, with 6 bases in between. Germline lookup yields CDR1 SGHTA and CDR2 FQGTGA. The length of the CDR3 is 13 residues. The CDR3 sequence: CASSFTGNTEAFF. CDR3 bases: TGTGCCAGCAGCTTTACAGGGAACACTGAAGCTTTCTTT.

This clonotype was seen only once. This sequence joins TRBV18 and TRBJ2-1; D possibly corresponds to TRBD2 (6 bases). This CDR3 has 16 residues. Trimming cost V 2 bases and J 2 bases, with 13 bases left between them. The germline gives CDR1 KGHSH, CDR2 LQKENI. CDR3 in DNA: TGTGCCAGCTCACCAGTATACGGGGGACCCTACAATGAGCAGTTCTTC. Translation gives CASSPVYGGPYNEQFF. Full variable domain (remainder filled in from reference TRBV18 and TRBJ2-1): NAGVMQNPRHLVRRRGQEARLRCSPMKGHSHVYWYRQLPEEGLKFMVYLQKENIIDESGMPKERFSAEFPKEGPSILRIQQVVRGDSAAYFCASSPVYGGPYNEQFFGPGTRLTVL.